This TCR beta chain was identified in a study of CD8 T cells in ankylosing spondylitis. MiXCR, run by TCRdb on the 5' RACE reads, gives a single entry per CDR3 protein. In the table there are some 120,000 distinct CDR3 sequences, roughly 15% of which are singletons. Regarding the study as a whole: As reported, disease-linked clones showed significant enrichment in matched ankylosing spondylitis synovial fluid.

This clonotype was seen at least ten times. Its antigen is as yet unknown. The germline gives CDR1 LNHNV, CDR2 YYDKDF (reference sequence). The length of the CDR3 is 15 residues. The V and J ends lost 1 base and 0 bases respectively, with 10 bases between them. This receptor was obtained from a female donor with ankylosing spondylitis or in good health (not recorded which). V and J are TRBV15 and TRBJ2-7; D is perhaps TRBD1 (6 bases). Sequencing was done on a sample of blood, either unsorted or a sorted T cell fraction (not recorded which). In DNA form, the CDR3 reads TGTGCCACCAGCAGAGTGCGGACAGACTCCTACGAGCAGTACTTC. Protein product: CATSRVRTDSYEQYF.